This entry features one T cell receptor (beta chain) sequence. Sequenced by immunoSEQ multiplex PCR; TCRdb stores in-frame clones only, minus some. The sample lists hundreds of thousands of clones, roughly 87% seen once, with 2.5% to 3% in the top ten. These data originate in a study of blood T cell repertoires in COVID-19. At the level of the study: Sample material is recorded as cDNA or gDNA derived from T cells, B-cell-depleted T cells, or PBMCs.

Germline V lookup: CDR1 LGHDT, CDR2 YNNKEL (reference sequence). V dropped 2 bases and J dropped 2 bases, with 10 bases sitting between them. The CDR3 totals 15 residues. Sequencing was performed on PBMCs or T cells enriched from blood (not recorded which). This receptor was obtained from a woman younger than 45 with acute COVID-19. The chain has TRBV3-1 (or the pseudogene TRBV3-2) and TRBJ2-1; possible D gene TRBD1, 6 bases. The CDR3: CASSQRGSPYNEQFF. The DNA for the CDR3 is TGTGCCAGCAGCCAAAGGGGGAGCCCCTACAATGAGCAGTTCTTC.